These 28 T cell receptor beta chains came from one sample sequenced in a study of cytomegalovirus exposure and HLA in healthy donors. The PCR made use of 60 Vbeta and 13 Jbeta primers. Measured with immunoSEQ multiplex PCR; TCRdb has only the in-frame clones, and not every one. Of 120,000 or so clones in the sample, over 50% were seen once. The sequenced material came from PBMCs. These receptors originate from a woman in her forties in good health and CMV-seropositive.

This clone has a handful of counts. This rearrangement joins TRBV5-1 to TRBJ1-1; 8 bases are a match to TRBD1. This CDR3 has 12 residues. With V trimmed by 4 bases and J by 7 bases, 3 bases remained unmatched. CDR1 SGHRS and CDR2 YFSETQ come from the germline V gene. This chain's CDR3 is CASSTGQGEAFF. CDR3 DNA: TGCGCCAGCAGCACAGGACAGGGTGAAGCTTTCTTT. The full variable domain, in which reference TRBV5-1 and TRBJ1-1 provide the parts outside the CDR3, is KAGVTQTPRYLIKTRGQQVTLSCSPISGHRSVSWYQQTPGQGLQFLFEYFSETQRNKGNFPGRFSGRQFSNSRSEMNVSTLELGDSALYLCASSTGQGEAFFGQGTRLTVV.

This clone has just a few counts. V gene TRBV29-1 combines with J gene TRBJ1-5; 8 bases are shared with TRBD1. The CDR3 length is 15 residues. CDR1 and CDR2 from the germline V gene are SQVTM and ANQGSEA. The trim removed 4 bases at V and 4 bases at J, leaving 9 bases unmatched. The CDR3, as DNA: TGCAGCGTTGCGGAAGGACAGGGAGGAAATCAGCCCCAGCATTTT. Protein: CSVAEGQGGNQPQHF.

This clone has a handful of counts. The chain links TRBV19 to TRBJ2-1; 9 bases line up with TRBD1. CDR3 length: 15 amino acids. V shed 1 base, J shed 4 bases, and the junction held 2 bases outside the gene matches. Germline V gene sequence: CDR1 LNHDA, CDR2 SQIVND (reference sequence). CDR3 DNA: TGTGCCAGTAGTATAGTGGGACAGGGATACAATGAGCAGTTCTTC. It translates to CASSIVGQGYNEQFF.

The rearrangement uses TRBV6-1 and TRBJ2-7; TRBD1 aligns across 7 bases. The germline gives CDR1 MNHNS, CDR2 SASEGT. With 4 bases clipped from V and 6 bases from J, the junction kept 12 bases outside the gene matches. This CDR3 is 15 amino acids long. The CDR3 bases are TGTGCCAGCAGTGCCTTGACAGGGTCGAGTGGCGAGCAGTACTTC. Translation: CASSALTGSSGEQYF.

The rearrangement joins TRBV28 to TRBJ2-1, with 13 bases identical to TRBD2. Germline values: CDR1 MDHEN, CDR2 SYDVKM. The junction had 5 bases not matched to a gene; V was cut back by 5 bases and J by 4 bases. This CDR3 spans 16 amino acids. DNA of the CDR3: TGTGCCAGCAGTAAACTAGCGGGGGGGGCTTACAATGAGCAGTTCTTC. Residues: CASSKLAGGAYNEQFF. The variable domain in full, with the rest retrieved from reference TRBV28 and TRBJ2-1, is DVKVTQSSRYLVKRTGEKVFLECVQDMDHENMFWYRQDPGLGLRLIYFSYDVKMKEKGDIPEGYSVSREKKERFSLILESASTNQTSMYLCASSKLAGGAYNEQFFGPGTRLTVL.

The rearrangement joins TRBV28 to TRBJ1-2, with 7 bases fitting TRBD1. The trim removed 8 bases at V and 3 bases at J, leaving 9 bases unmatched. CDR1 and CDR2 from the germline V gene are MDHEN and SYDVKM. The CDR3 is 14 residues long. In nucleotides, the CDR3 is TGTGCCAGCCTCCACCGGGACAGTTACTATGGCTACACCTTC. It encodes CASLHRDSYYGYTF.

This clone occurred a few times. This chain uses TRBV30 with TRBJ1-2, with TRBD1 matching over 10 bases. The CDR3 contains 14 residues. The germline V gene has CDR1 GTSNPN and CDR2 SVGIG (reference sequence). The V segment lost 2 bases and the J segment 4 bases; nucleotides outside the gene matches: 4. For the CDR3, the DNA is TGTGCCTGGAGTCCCGACAGGGGGCCCTATGGCTACACCTTC. Its protein product is CAWSPDRGPYGYTF.

The chain has TRBV19 and TRBJ2-5, with 12 positions matching TRBD2. The end of the DNA is better explained by TRBJ2-7, so the J call may be wrong. Germline CDR1 is LNHDA and CDR2 is SQIVND (reference sequence). The CDR3 has 15 amino acids. The CDR3 DNA sequence: TGTGCCAGTAGTATAGGACTAGCGGGGGACTACGAGCAGTACTTC. Translated, it gives CASSIGLAGDYEQYF.

The V and J genes are TRBV7-2 and TRBJ1-2; a weak D match, TRBD1 (6 bases). Germline V gene lookup returns CDR1 SGHTA and CDR2 FQGNSA. Trimming took off 11 bases at V and 6 bases at J, with 10 bases between the two ends. The CDR3 contains 10 residues. As DNA, the CDR3 is TGTGCCGTTACAGGGAATGGCTACACCTTC. It yields the protein CAVTGNGYTF.

This clone was found many times. This chain links TRBV5-1 with TRBJ1-2; the match to TRBD1 covers 8 bases. This CDR3 comprises 17 residues. V was clipped by 0 bases and J by 4 bases; unmatched bases: 11. CDR1 and CDR2 (germline): SGHRS, YFSETQ. The CDR3 region has the DNA TGCGCCAGCAGCTTGGAAGGGTTGGCAGGGGGCCCCTATGGCTACACCTTC. Translated: CASSLEGLAGGPYGYTF.

The gene calls are TRBV19 and TRBJ1-6; weak D call: TRBD1 (5 bases). The CDR3 runs 14 residues. The V end was cut by 5 bases, the J end by 7 bases, with 12 bases between. Germline-derived CDR1 and CDR2 are LNHDA and SQIVND (reference sequence). The CDR3 protein is CASSAQGPNSPLHF. As DNA, the CDR3 is TGTGCCAGTAGTGCTCAGGGCCCGAATTCACCCCTCCACTTT.

This clone was counted a single time. The same CDR3 also results from other DNA sequences found in this sample. The chain employs TRBV30 and TRBJ2-7; no definite D call. V lost 1 base, J lost 4 bases, and 5 bases lay in between. Germline CDR1 and CDR2: GTSNPN and SVGIG (reference sequence). This CDR3 has 11 residues. The CDR3 coding sequence is TGTGCCTGGAGTGGAGCTTACGAGCAGTACTTC. Translating gives CAWSGAYEQYF.

The gene calls are TRBV10-1 and TRBJ2-3; 10 bases align to TRBD2. The germline V gene has CDR1 WNHNN and CDR2 SYGVQD (reference sequence). Unmatched junction bases numbered 7, after V lost 4 bases and J lost 3 bases. The CDR3 extends over 16 amino acids. The CDR3 DNA reads as TGCGCCAGCAGTGCGTCTAGCGGGAGCTGGACAGATACGCAGTATTTT. This encodes CASSASSGSWTDTQYF.

This chain links TRBV11-2 with TRBJ1-6, with D perhaps matching TRBD1 (6 bases). Trimming left V 0 bases short and J 2 bases short, with 11 bases between. This CDR3 has 17 amino acids. CDR1 SGHAT and CDR2 FQNNGV come from the germline V gene. The CDR3 loop reads CASSLDGGAAYNSPLHF. CDR3 bases: TGTGCCAGCAGCTTAGATGGGGGCGCCGCCTATAATTCACCCCTCCACTTT. The full variable domain, completed using reference TRBV11-2 and TRBJ1-6, is EAGVAQSPRYKIIEKRQSVAFWCNPISGHATLYWYQQILGQGPKLLIQFQNNGVVDDSQLPKDRFSAERLKGVDSTLKIQPAKLEDSAVYLCASSLDGGAAYNSPLHFGNGTRLTVT.

The rearrangement joins TRBV4-1 to TRBJ2-2, with a tentative D call TRBD1 (7 bases). CDR1 and CDR2 from the germline V gene are MGHRA and YSYEKL. Trimming stripped 6 bases from V and 2 bases from J, with 16 bases between. This CDR3 region has 16 residues. CDR3 in amino acids: CASRESGGLNTGELFF. In DNA form, the CDR3 reads TGCGCCAGCAGGGAATCAGGGGGGCTAAACACCGGGGAGCTGTTTTTT.

This rearrangement joins TRBV28 to TRBJ1-1; 9 bases align to TRBD1. Germline CDR1 and CDR2: MDHEN and SYDVKM. The CDR3 extends over 15 amino acids. The V gene end was trimmed by 6 bases and the J gene end by 1 base; junction bases not matched to a gene: 6. The CDR3 region has the DNA TGTGCCAGCAGGGAGACAGGGGGTGGGAACACTGAAGCTTTCTTT. It codes for CASRETGGGNTEAFF. Based on the CDR3 plus reference TRBV28 and TRBJ1-1, the full variable domain is DVKVTQSSRYLVKRTGEKVFLECVQDMDHENMFWYRQDPGLGLRLIYFSYDVKMKEKGDIPEGYSVSREKKERFSLILESASTNQTSMYLCASRETGGGNTEAFFGQGTRLTVV.

This clone appeared a few times. The rearrangement joins TRBV7-9 to TRBJ2-5, with 10 bases matching TRBD1. The V segment lost 4 bases and the J segment 5 bases; nucleotides outside the gene matches: 19. The germline CDR1 and CDR2 sequences are SEHNR and FQNEAQ (reference sequence). The CDR3 contains 19 residues. The CDR3 loop reads CASSSATGQGLASGETQYF. The CDR3 coding sequence is TGTGCCAGCAGCTCAGCAACGGGACAGGGGTTGGCCTCAGGGGAGACCCAGTACTTC.

This clone has only one observation. The J gene is TRBJ2-1, the V gene TRBV27; D may be TRBD2 (6 bases). The germline V gene encodes CDR1 MNHEY and CDR2 SMNVEV (reference sequence). Trimming took 7 bases from V and 4 from J, leaving 14 bases between them. The CDR3 covers 14 residues. CDR3 DNA: TGTGCCAGCAACATGGGGGGAGTTTACAATGAGCAGTTCTTC. Protein product: CASNMGGVYNEQFF.

The rearrangement links TRBV25-1 to TRBJ2-5, with TRBD2 matching over 7 bases. V was pared by 3 bases and J by 4 bases, with 5 bases of the junction left unmatched. The CDR3 loop spans 14 amino acids. Germline V gene lookup returns CDR1 MGHDK and CDR2 SYGVNS. The CDR3 DNA follows: TGTGCCAGCAGTGATGTGGCGGGGGTAGAGACCCAGTACTTC. Translated: CASSDVAGVETQYF. The variable domain in full, completed from reference TRBV25-1 and TRBJ2-5, reads EADIYQTPRYLVIGTGKKITLECSQTMGHDKMYWYQQDPGMELHLIHYSYGVNSTEKGDLSSESTVSRIRTEHFPLTLESARPSHTSQYLCASSDVAGVETQYFGPGTRLLVL.

The chain couples TRBV18 to TRBJ2-5; 9 bases are a match to TRBD1. CDR3 length: 15 residues. J lost 5 bases, V lost 4 bases, and 8 bases had no gene match. The germline V gene has CDR1 KGHSH and CDR2 LQKENI. CDR3 coding DNA: TGTGCCAGCTCACTACCGGACAGGGGCGGGGAGACCCAGTACTTC. Translated: CASSLPDRGGETQYF.

The genes are TRBV27 and TRBJ2-6; D is ambiguous. The V gene lost 6 bases and the J gene lost 0 bases, with 3 bases spanning the gap. This CDR3 is built from 13 residues. Germline assignment: CDR1 MNHEY and CDR2 SMNVEV (reference sequence). The CDR3 region is CASRSSGANVLTF. CDR3 coding DNA: TGTGCCAGCAGGAGCTCTGGGGCCAACGTCCTGACTTTC.

This clone was detected only a few times. This rearrangement joins TRBV7-9 to TRBJ2-1, with 11 nucleotides matching TRBD2. Germline-derived CDR1 and CDR2 are SEHNR and FQNEAQ (reference sequence). V shed 11 bases and J 4 bases; nucleotides not matched to a gene: 4. CDR3 length: 13 amino acids. CDR3 nucleotide sequence: TGTGCCGACGGGACTAGCGGATACAATGAGCAGTTCTTC. Its protein is CADGTSGYNEQFF.

The V gene is TRBV10-3, the J gene TRBJ1-1; D may be TRBD1 (6 bases). This CDR3 is built from 14 residues. The germline V and J ends were trimmed by 11 bases and 3 bases, with 19 bases remaining between them. The V gene's germline CDR1 is ENHRY and CDR2 SYGVKD. In DNA form, the CDR3 reads TGTGCCGCCCAACGGACAGTATTGGACACTGAAGCTTTCTTT. Protein product: CAAQRTVLDTEAFF.

The CDR3 DNA reads as TGTGCCAGCAGCTCCCACGCGGGGTACGGCACTGAAGCTTTCTTT. Its translation: CASSSHAGYGTEAFF. The chain is built from TRBV7-3 and TRBJ1-1; unclear D gene. V shed 4 bases and J shed 4 bases, with 16 bases lying between them. CDR3 length equals 15 residues. CDR1 and CDR2 from the germline V gene are SGHTA and FQGTGA.

In this sample, this clone turned up a few times. The V and J genes are TRBV5-1 and TRBJ2-1; 9 bases are shared with TRBD2. CDR1 and CDR2 from the germline V gene are SGHRS and YFSETQ. The junction had 17 bases not matched to a gene; V was cut back by 2 bases and J by 8 bases. This CDR3 has 18 residues. The CDR3 here is CASSFGLRLAEGGDEQFF. The CDR3 nucleotides read TGCGCCAGCAGCTTTGGACTACGACTAGCGGAGGGGGGAGATGAGCAGTTCTTC.

V usage is TRBV7-2 and J usage is TRBJ1-1, with 7 nucleotides matching TRBD1. The germline V gene encodes CDR1 SGHTA and CDR2 FQGNSA. The V gene end was trimmed by 1 base and the J gene end by 5 bases; junction bases not matched to a gene: 4. The CDR3 runs to 14 residues. CDR3 loop: CASSLGTGPTEAFF. In DNA form, the CDR3 reads TGTGCCAGCAGCTTAGGGACAGGTCCAACTGAAGCTTTCTTT.

This clone occurred a few times. This chain uses TRBV5-1 with TRBJ2-7, with D unresolved. The CDR3 is 12 amino acids. V dropped 1 base and J dropped 1 base, with 3 bases sitting between them. Germline V gives CDR1 SGHRS, CDR2 YFSETQ. The chain's CDR3 is CASSLSSYEQYF. Written as DNA, the CDR3 is TGCGCCAGCAGCTTGTCGTCCTACGAGCAGTACTTC.

This chain joins TRBV29-1 and TRBJ1-2; 8 bases agree with TRBD1. V shed 4 bases and J 3 bases; nucleotides not matched to a gene: 4. This CDR3 comprises 13 residues. Germline CDR1 and CDR2: SQVTM and ANQGSEA. CDR3 DNA sequence: TGCAGCGTTGCACAGGGGGGAGACTATGGCTACACCTTC. The encoded protein is CSVAQGGDYGYTF.